This T cell receptor (beta chain) comes out of a study of blood T cell repertoires in COVID-19. The method was immunoSEQ multiplex PCR; TCRdb's version includes in-frame clones alone and lacks a portion of them. The table records about 280,000 clones, roughly 80% of them present only once. V was trimmed by 2 bases and J by 4 bases, leaving 8 bases between them. The CDR3 is made up of 13 amino acids. This clone was observed a handful of times. Other DNA sequences in this sample translate to the same CDR3. This chain links TRBV12-3 or TRBV12-4 with TRBJ1-2, with TRBD1 as a possible D gene (5 bases). This TCR came from a man aged 35 to 55 who had been exposed to COVID-19. The sequenced sample was PBMCs or T cells enriched from blood (not recorded which). Here the CDR3 DNA reads TGTGCCAGCAGTTTAAGGCAGGGCTATGGCTACACCTTC. Translated: CASSLRQGYGYTF.